The 30 T cell receptor beta chains below come from one sample, sequenced in a study of cytomegalovirus exposure and HLA in healthy donors. PCR primers comprised 60 Vbeta and 13 Jbeta primers. Clones were read by immunoSEQ multiplex PCR, and TCRdb kept only the in-frame ones, dropping some. Here the sample spans some 150,000 clones, 75% to 80% being singletons. Sequenced input: PBMCs. The receptor set was obtained from a man aged 35-49 years in good health and CMV-seropositive.

This clone was seen a few times. The chain employs TRBV29-1 and TRBJ2-3, with a tentative D call TRBD1 (6 bases). CDR1 and CDR2 from the germline V gene are SQVTM and ANQGSEA. V was pared by 2 bases and J by 4 bases, with 13 bases between. The CDR3 covers 14 residues. CDR3 sequence (DNA): TGCAGCGTTGAACCAGGGGTAGTCCCAGATACGCAGTATTTT. The encoded protein is CSVEPGVVPDTQYF.

The rearrangement joins TRBV7-6 to TRBJ2-3; 7 bases match TRBD1. J lost 2 bases, V lost 5 bases, and 7 bases had no gene match. CDR1 and CDR2 (germline): SGHVS, FNYEAQ. CDR3 length equals 15 residues. CDR3 nucleotide sequence: TGTGCCAGCAGCCCGCGACAGGGAGACACAGATACGCAGTATTTT. Its protein product is CASSPRQGDTDTQYF.

The chain has TRBV28 and TRBJ1-4; D unclear. Germline loops: CDR1 MDHEN, CDR2 SYDVKM. The CDR3 is 13 amino acids. Trimming took off 6 bases at V and 1 base at J, with 6 bases between the two ends. CDR3 residues: CASREGTNEKLFF. In DNA form, the CDR3 reads TGTGCCAGCAGGGAGGGAACTAATGAAAAACTGTTTTTT. The entire variable domain, with the rest obtained from reference TRBV28 and TRBJ1-4, is as follows: DVKVTQSSRYLVKRTGEKVFLECVQDMDHENMFWYRQDPGLGLRLIYFSYDVKMKEKGDIPEGYSVSREKKERFSLILESASTNQTSMYLCASREGTNEKLFFGSGTQLSVL.

V gene TRBV7-2 combines with J gene TRBJ1-3, with no clear D. The CDR3 totals 16 residues. V was clipped by 1 base and J by 0 bases, with 10 bases between them. In germline, CDR1 is SGHTA, CDR2 FQGNSA. CDR3 region: CASSLVFMSSGNTIYF. The CDR3 region has the DNA TGTGCCAGCAGCTTAGTATTTATGAGCTCTGGAAACACCATATATTTT.

A few counts support this clone. The V and J genes are TRBV10-1 and TRBJ1-5, with 9 bases that match TRBD1. Germline CDR1 and CDR2: WNHNN and SYGVQD (reference sequence). V gave up 8 bases and J gave up 7 bases; unmatched junction bases: 6. This CDR3 is 13 amino acids long. CDR3: CASHGTGKQPQHF. CDR3 DNA sequence: TGCGCCAGCCATGGGACAGGGAAACAGCCCCAGCATTTT.

The chain recombines TRBV2 with TRBJ2-1; 7 positions match TRBD2. The germline V gene has CDR1 SNHLY and CDR2 FYNNEI. This CDR3 has 16 amino acids. After removal of 5 bases from V and 0 bases from J, the junction contained 7 bases not matched to a gene. Here the CDR3 DNA reads TGTGCCAGCAGTCCACTAGCGCTGAGCTCCTACAATGAGCAGTTCTTC. This codes for CASSPLALSSYNEQFF.

This chain uses TRBV5-1 with TRBJ1-5; 7 bases match TRBD1. Per germline, CDR1 SGHRS and CDR2 YFSETQ. This CDR3 region has 14 residues. V dropped 0 bases and J dropped 5; count of bases not matched to a gene: 2. The CDR3 spells CASSLGDSYQPQHF. DNA of the CDR3: TGCGCCAGCAGCTTGGGGGACAGCTATCAGCCCCAGCATTTT.

This sequence joins TRBV28 and TRBJ2-7; 9 nucleotides align to TRBD2. Germline assignment: CDR1 MDHEN and CDR2 SYDVKM. The CDR3 totals 15 residues. V dropped 5 bases and J dropped 4; count of bases not matched to a gene: 9. CDR3 nucleotide sequence: TGTGCCAGCAGTCCATCGGGACTAGCACTATACGAGCAGTACTTC. This sequence encodes CASSPSGLALYEQYF. The complete variable domain, with remaining parts taken from reference TRBV28 and TRBJ2-7, reads DVKVTQSSRYLVKRTGEKVFLECVQDMDHENMFWYRQDPGLGLRLIYFSYDVKMKEKGDIPEGYSVSREKKERFSLILESASTNQTSMYLCASSPSGLALYEQYFGPGTRLTVT.

The J gene is TRBJ2-3, the V gene TRBV29-1, with a possible D match to TRBD1 (6 bases). Germline V CDR1 and CDR2: SQVTM, ANQGSEA. This CDR3 is built from 15 residues. Trimming pared 4 bases from V and 2 bases from J, leaving 16 bases between. The CDR3 here is CSVARTAIYTDTQYF. The CDR3 DNA follows: TGCAGCGTTGCACGGACAGCTATTTACACAGATACGCAGTATTTT.

This clone was counted a few times. Here the CDR3 DNA reads TGTGCCAGCAGCACCTACTCCAGGGGCGAGCAGTACTTC. Amino acid sequence: CASSTYSRGEQYF. The chain combines TRBV5-6 with TRBJ2-7, with D perhaps TRBD1 (6 bases). Germline CDR1 is SGHDT and CDR2 is YYEEEE. Trimming pared 4 bases from V and 6 bases from J, leaving 14 bases between. The CDR3 extends over 13 amino acids. Variable domain in full (rest from reference TRBV5-6 and TRBJ2-7): DAGVTQSPTHLIKTRGQQVTLRCSPKSGHDTVSWYQQALGQGPQFIFQYYEEEERQRGNFPDRFSGHQFPNYSSELNVNALLLGDSALYLCASSTYSRGEQYFGPGTRLTVT.

This rearrangement joins TRBV6-5 to TRBJ2-7, with D possibly matching TRBD1 (5 bases). The germline V and J ends were trimmed by 3 bases and 2 bases, with 11 bases remaining between them. Germline V CDR1 and CDR2: MNHEY, SVGAGI. This CDR3 has 14 residues. CDR3 coding DNA: TGTGCCAGCAGTTATTTAGGGGCGGCCTACGAGCAGTACTTC. It encodes CASSYLGAAYEQYF.

The chain joins TRBV6-5 to TRBJ1-5; the D gene is possibly TRBD1 (5 bases). CDR3 length equals 13 residues. Germline CDR1 MNHEY, CDR2 SVGAGI. Between the trimmed V and J ends, which lost 8 bases and 5 bases, there was a span of 13 bases. The DNA for the CDR3 is TGTGCCAGCCAAGCTGGGGGGGATCAGCCCCAGCATTTT. Translation gives CASQAGGDQPQHF.

V gene TRBV6-5 combines with J gene TRBJ1-1; tentative D call: TRBD1 (5 bases). The CDR3 spans 15 residues. Trimming took off 0 bases at V and 6 bases at J, with 14 bases between the two ends. Germline lookup yields CDR1 MNHEY and CDR2 SVGAGI. CDR3 residues: CASSYSNVAGSEAFF. The CDR3, as DNA: TGTGCCAGCAGTTACTCGAATGTGGCAGGGTCTGAAGCTTTCTTT.

Only a few counts were recorded for this clone. The genes are TRBV5-1 and TRBJ2-7; D possibly corresponds to TRBD2 (5 bases). In germline, CDR1 is SGHRS, CDR2 YFSETQ. Between the trimmed V and J ends, which lost 1 base and 4 bases, there was a span of 12 bases. CDR3 length: 14 residues. The CDR3: CASSLYGESYEQYF. CDR3 coding DNA: TGCGCCAGCAGCTTGTACGGGGAATCGTACGAGCAGTACTTC.

This clone is a singleton in its sample. V gene TRBV11-2 combines with J gene TRBJ2-1, with D possibly matching TRBD1 (5 bases). Trimming cost V 1 base and J 0 bases, with 13 bases left between them. CDR3 size: 17 residues. Germline values: CDR1 SGHAT, CDR2 FQNNGV. CDR3 sequence reads: CASSLGSGDSSYNEQFF. The DNA for the CDR3 is TGTGCCAGCAGCTTAGGATCAGGAGACAGCTCCTACAATGAGCAGTTCTTC. The full variable domain, in which reference TRBV11-2 and TRBJ2-1 provide the parts outside the CDR3, is EAGVAQSPRYKIIEKRQSVAFWCNPISGHATLYWYQQILGQGPKLLIQFQNNGVVDDSQLPKDRFSAERLKGVDSTLKIQPAKLEDSAVYLCASSLGSGDSSYNEQFFGPGTRLTVL.

DNA for the CDR3: TGCGCCAGCAGCTTCACCTTGACAGGGTTTCAAGAGACCCAGTACTTC. Its translation is CASSFTLTGFQETQYF. V usage is TRBV5-1 and J usage is TRBJ2-5, with 7 bases lining up with TRBD1. Losses at the gene ends were 2 bases for V and 2 bases for J; bases not matched to a gene: 9. CDR3 length equals 16 residues. CDR1 and CDR2 from the germline V gene are SGHRS and YFSETQ.

The chain recombines TRBV27 with TRBJ2-5; 15 positions match TRBD2. Germline trimming cut 6 bases from V and 5 bases from J; bases unmatched to any gene: 7. The CDR3 is 16 residues long. CDR1 is MNHEY and CDR2 is SMNVEV in the germline V gene (reference sequence). CDR3 coding DNA: TGTGCCAGCAGAGGACTAGCGGGAGGGCGGGGGGAGACCCAGTACTTC. Translation gives CASRGLAGGRGETQYF.

The V gene is TRBV19, the J gene TRBJ2-3, with unresolved D. CDR3 length equals 14 residues. The germline gives CDR1 LNHDA, CDR2 SQIVND (reference sequence). Trimming shortened V by 4 bases and J by 1 base, and 9 bases separated the two germline ends. The CDR3 nucleotides are TGTGCCAGTAGTACCCCCCTCGGCACAGATACGCAGTATTTT. Its protein product is CASSTPLGTDTQYF.

The chain uses TRBV9 and TRBJ2-1, with D tentatively TRBD2 (5 bases). The V gene lost 1 base and the J gene lost 2 bases, with 10 bases spanning the gap. Germline values: CDR1 SGDLS, CDR2 YYNGEE. This CDR3 comprises 15 residues. The CDR3 region is CASSVLSGTYNEQFF. CDR3 sequence (DNA): TGTGCCAGCAGCGTACTTTCCGGGACCTACAATGAGCAGTTCTTC.

The gene calls are TRBV10-3 and TRBJ2-2, with D possibly TRBD1 on 6 matching bases. Per germline, CDR1 ENHRY and CDR2 SYGVKD. This CDR3 has 15 residues. The germline V and J ends were trimmed by 1 base and 4 bases, with 10 bases remaining between them. The CDR3 bases are TGTGCCATCAGTGAGTTAACAGGGCTCACCGGGGAGCTGTTTTTT. This sequence encodes CAISELTGLTGELFF.

The chain combines TRBV27 with TRBJ2-1; 8 bases are shared with TRBD1. The germline gives CDR1 MNHEY, CDR2 SMNVEV (reference sequence). The V segment lost 4 bases and the J segment 7 bases; nucleotides outside the gene matches: 15. The CDR3 runs to 17 residues. The CDR3 loop reads CASSSLPRQGLGNEQFF. CDR3 nucleotide sequence: TGTGCCAGCAGTTCCCTCCCGAGACAGGGGTTGGGTAATGAGCAGTTCTTC.

This rearrangement joins TRBV28 to TRBJ1-3; D uncertain. Trimming cost V 1 base and J 4 bases, with 11 bases left between them. This CDR3 is built from 15 residues. Germline CDR1 is MDHEN and CDR2 is SYDVKM. The CDR3 spells CASSLSTARGNTIYF. For the CDR3, the DNA is TGTGCCAGCAGTTTATCCACTGCCCGAGGAAACACCATATATTTT.

This chain links TRBV25-1 with TRBJ2-7, with TRBD1 identical over 8 bases. J lost 4 bases, V lost 9 bases, and 11 bases had no gene match. The CDR3 contains 14 residues. The germline CDR1 and CDR2 sequences are MGHDK and SYGVNS. The CDR3: CASTAGDRGYEQYF. The CDR3 DNA sequence: TGTGCCAGTACCGCCGGAGACAGGGGTTACGAGCAGTACTTC.

The V gene is TRBV5-1, the J gene TRBJ2-3; 9 bases map to TRBD2. CDR1 SGHRS and CDR2 YFSETQ come from the germline V gene. The V and J ends lost 1 base and 0 bases, in that order; junction bases with no gene match: 3. The CDR3 spans 16 residues. CDR3 amino acids: CASSLRAGGSTDTQYF. CDR3 DNA sequence: TGCGCCAGCAGCTTGAGGGCGGGAGGGAGCACAGATACGCAGTATTTT.

This rearrangement joins TRBV6-5 to TRBJ2-5, with D uncertain. The germline V gene encodes CDR1 MNHEY and CDR2 SVGAGI. Trimming shortened V by 4 bases and J by 9 bases, and 12 bases separated the two germline ends. The CDR3 has 12 amino acids. This CDR3 reads CASSSTHGPQYF. CDR3 nucleotide sequence: TGTGCCAGCAGTTCTACTCACGGTCCCCAGTACTTC.

The chain combines TRBV5-1 with TRBJ2-6; D call uncertain. V was pared by 6 bases and J by 3 bases, with 13 bases between. The CDR3 runs to 15 residues. CDR1 is SGHRS, CDR2 YFSETQ, per germline. CDR3 sequence (DNA): TGCGCCAGCACCACGGGTTCTGGTGGGGCCAACGTCCTGACTTTC. Amino acids: CASTTGSGGANVLTF.

On this clone itself: Other DNA sequences in the sample encode the same CDR3. The chain's CDR3 is CASSPGTGGAETQYF. CDR3 DNA sequence: TGTGCCAGCAGTCCCGGGACAGGGGGCGCAGAGACCCAGTACTTC. The rearrangement links TRBV27 to TRBJ2-5, with TRBD1 matching over 12 bases. Trimming removed 5 bases from V and 4 bases from J; junction bases left unmatched: 5. Germline V gene data show CDR1 as MNHEY and CDR2 as SMNVEV (reference sequence). The CDR3 length is 15 residues.

The genes are TRBV5-3 and TRBJ2-3; TRBD2 matches at 14 bases. TRBV5-3 is placed among ORFs of uncertain function. V lost 0 bases and J lost 3; bases outside the gene matches: 9. The CDR3 is 19 residues long. The CDR3 region is CARSLVPGLAGERTDTQYF. The CDR3 DNA reads as TGTGCCAGAAGCTTGGTTCCGGGACTAGCGGGAGAGAGGACAGATACGCAGTATTTT.

The chain employs TRBV28 and TRBJ2-7; TRBD2 matches 15 bases. Germline values: CDR1 MDHEN, CDR2 SYDVKM. The CDR3 sequence is 18 residues long. With V trimmed by 3 bases and J by 1 base, 7 bases remained unmatched. CDR3 nucleotides: TGTGCCAGCAGTTTGGGGACTAGCGGGAGGAGTCGATCCTACGAGCAGTACTTC. Its translation is CASSLGTSGRSRSYEQYF. Variable domain in full (rest from reference TRBV28 and TRBJ2-7): DVKVTQSSRYLVKRTGEKVFLECVQDMDHENMFWYRQDPGLGLRLIYFSYDVKMKEKGDIPEGYSVSREKKERFSLILESASTNQTSMYLCASSLGTSGRSRSYEQYFGPGTRLTVT.

The chain employs TRBV11-3 and TRBJ1-2, with 10 bases matching TRBD1. V dropped 3 bases and J dropped 13; count of bases not matched to a gene: 8. The germline V gene has CDR1 SGHNT and CDR2 YENEEA. The CDR3 extends over 13 amino acids. The CDR3 spells CASSFRDRGSPTF. In DNA, the CDR3 is TGTGCCAGCAGCTTCAGGGACAGGGGCTCCCCCACCTTC.